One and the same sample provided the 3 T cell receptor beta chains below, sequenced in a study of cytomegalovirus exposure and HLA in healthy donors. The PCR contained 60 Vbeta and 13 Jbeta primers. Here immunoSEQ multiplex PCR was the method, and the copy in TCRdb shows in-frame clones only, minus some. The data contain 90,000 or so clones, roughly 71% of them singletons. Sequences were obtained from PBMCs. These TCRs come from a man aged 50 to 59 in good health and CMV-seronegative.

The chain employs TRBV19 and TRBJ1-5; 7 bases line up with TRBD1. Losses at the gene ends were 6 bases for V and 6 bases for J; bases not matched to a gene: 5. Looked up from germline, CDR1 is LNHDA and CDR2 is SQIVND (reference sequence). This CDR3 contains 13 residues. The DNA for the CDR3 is TGTGCCAGTAGCGGGACAGAAGGTCAGCCCCAGCATTTT. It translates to CASSGTEGQPQHF.

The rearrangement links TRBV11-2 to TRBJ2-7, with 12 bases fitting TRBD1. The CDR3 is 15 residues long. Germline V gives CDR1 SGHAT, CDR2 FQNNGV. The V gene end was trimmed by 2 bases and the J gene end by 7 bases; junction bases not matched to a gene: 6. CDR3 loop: CASSLTGQGAREQYF. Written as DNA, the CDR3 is TGTGCCAGCAGCTTAACGGGACAGGGGGCGAGGGAGCAGTACTTC.

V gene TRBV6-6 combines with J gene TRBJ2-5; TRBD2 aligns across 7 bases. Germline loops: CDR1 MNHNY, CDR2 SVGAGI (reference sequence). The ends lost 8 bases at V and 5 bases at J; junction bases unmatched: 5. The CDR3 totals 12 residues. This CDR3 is CASGTTRETQYF. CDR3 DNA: TGTGCCAGCGGGACTACCCGGGAGACCCAGTACTTC.